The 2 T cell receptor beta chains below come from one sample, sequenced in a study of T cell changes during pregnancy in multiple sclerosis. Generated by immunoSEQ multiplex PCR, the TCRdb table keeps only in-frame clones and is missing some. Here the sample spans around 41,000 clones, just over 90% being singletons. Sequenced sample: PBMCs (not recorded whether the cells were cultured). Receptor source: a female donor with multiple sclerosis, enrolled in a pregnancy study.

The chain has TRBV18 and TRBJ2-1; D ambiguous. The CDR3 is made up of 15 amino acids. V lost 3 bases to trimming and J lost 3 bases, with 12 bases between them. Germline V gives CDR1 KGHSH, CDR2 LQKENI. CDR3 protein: CASSPLTGHYNEQFF. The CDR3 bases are TGTGCCAGCTCACCCCTTACGGGCCACTACAATGAGCAGTTCTTC. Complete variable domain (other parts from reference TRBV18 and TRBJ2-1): NAGVMQNPRHLVRRRGQEARLRCSPMKGHSHVYWYRQLPEEGLKFMVYLQKENIIDESGMPKERFSAEFPKEGPSILRIQQVVRGDSAAYFCASSPLTGHYNEQFFGPGTRLTVL.

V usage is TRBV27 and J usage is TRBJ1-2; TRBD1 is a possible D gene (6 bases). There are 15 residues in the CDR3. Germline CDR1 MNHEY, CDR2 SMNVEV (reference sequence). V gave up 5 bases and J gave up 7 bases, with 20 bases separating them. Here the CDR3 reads CASSPDSTTGVGYTF. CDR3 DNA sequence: TGTGCCAGCAGTCCCGACTCCACGACAGGTGTTGGCTACACCTTC.